This is a list of T cell receptor beta chains from one sample in a study of CD8 T cells in Susac syndrome. TCRdb used MiXCR to reprocess the immunoSEQ multiplex PCR reads, holding one entry per CDR3 protein. The sample has roughly 50,000 distinct CDR3 sequences, 80% to 95% seen once; the top ten hold approximately 0.53%. Source material: CD8+ T cells from PBMCs. These receptors originate from a human donor in good health. Both conserved end residues are part of each CDR3.

J	V	CDR3
TRBJ2-2	TRBV7-6	CASSPTTSGSHPGELFF
TRBJ1-5	TRBV28	CASSPRGLGQPQHF
TRBJ2-7	TRBV6-5	CATSQLGSGGYEQYF
TRBJ2-1	TRBV27	CASSPSVRAYNEQFF
TRBJ2-1	TRBV5-1	CASSQSNPYYNEQFF
TRBJ2-7	TRBV11-2	CASGVVAQNYEQYF
TRBJ1-2	TRBV29-1	CSVESQGNYGYTF
TRBJ1-6	TRBV7-2	CASSLDTYNSPLHF
TRBJ2-2	TRBV3-1	CASSQAPTRPGELFF
TRBJ1-4	TRBV7-9	CASHASNEKLFF
TRBJ2-7	TRBV18	CASSPPIQPPGGEQYF
TRBJ1-1	TRBV6-2/TRBV6-3	CASSTWYPEAFF
TRBJ2-2	TRBV29-1	CSVGGQGATGELFF
TRBJ1-5	TRBV6-6	CASTPTGIWQPQHF
TRBJ2-1	TRBV15	CATSGSVYNEQFF
TRBJ2-7	TRBV27	CASLSLSLGYEQYF